This T cell receptor (beta chain) was found in a study of cytomegalovirus exposure and HLA in healthy donors. The study, taken as a whole, reports: Later analysis demonstrated an association between a missense DCLRE1C variant and TCR beta V- and J-gene trimming. Reported findings show TCR beta sequences accurately forecast HLA-A and HLA-B alleles in most subjects. Several of the most significant clusters appeared linked to common viral pathogens, based on a later analysis. Exclusion as indistinguishable affected some V segments, including TRBV6-2 and TRBV6-3.

This CDR3 contains 16 residues. Trimming removed 1 base from V and 9 bases from J; junction bases left unmatched: 7. Germline lookup yields CDR1 SGHTA and CDR2 FQGNSA. A word on this clone: As yet, its antigen is unknown.

In the PCR, 60 Vbeta and 13 Jbeta primers were used. Here immunoSEQ multiplex PCR was the method, and the copy in TCRdb shows in-frame clones only, minus some. Seen here are about 190,000 clones, roughly 84% observed once, and the top ten hold approximately 0.26%. The clonotype was recovered from a boy aged 5-17 years in good health and CMV-seronegative. Sequences were obtained from PBMCs. The V and J genes are TRBV7-2 and TRBJ1-6, with 9 bases that match TRBD1. The CDR3 spells CASSLVSGQGFSPLHF. The CDR3, as DNA: TGTGCCAGCAGCTTAGTTTCGGGACAGGGTTTTTCACCCCTCCACTTT.